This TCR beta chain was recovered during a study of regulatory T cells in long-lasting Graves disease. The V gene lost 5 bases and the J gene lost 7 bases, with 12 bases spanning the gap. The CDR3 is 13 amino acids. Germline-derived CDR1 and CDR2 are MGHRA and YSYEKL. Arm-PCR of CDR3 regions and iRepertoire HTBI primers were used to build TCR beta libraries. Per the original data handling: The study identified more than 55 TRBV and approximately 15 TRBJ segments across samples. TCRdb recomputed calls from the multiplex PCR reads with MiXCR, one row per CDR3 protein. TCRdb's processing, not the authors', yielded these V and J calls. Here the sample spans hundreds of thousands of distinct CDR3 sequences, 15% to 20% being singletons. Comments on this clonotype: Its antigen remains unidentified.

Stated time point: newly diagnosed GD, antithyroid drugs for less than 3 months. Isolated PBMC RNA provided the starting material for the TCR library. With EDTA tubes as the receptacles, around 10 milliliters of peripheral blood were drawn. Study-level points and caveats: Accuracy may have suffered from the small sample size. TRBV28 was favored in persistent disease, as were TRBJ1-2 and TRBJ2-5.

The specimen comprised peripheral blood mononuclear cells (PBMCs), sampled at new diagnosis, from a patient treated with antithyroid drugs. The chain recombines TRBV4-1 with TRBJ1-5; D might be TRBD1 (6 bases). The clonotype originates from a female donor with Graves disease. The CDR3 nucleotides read TGCGCCAGCAGCAGGGGGTTGAGCCAGCCCCAGCATTTT. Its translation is CASSRGLSQPQHF.